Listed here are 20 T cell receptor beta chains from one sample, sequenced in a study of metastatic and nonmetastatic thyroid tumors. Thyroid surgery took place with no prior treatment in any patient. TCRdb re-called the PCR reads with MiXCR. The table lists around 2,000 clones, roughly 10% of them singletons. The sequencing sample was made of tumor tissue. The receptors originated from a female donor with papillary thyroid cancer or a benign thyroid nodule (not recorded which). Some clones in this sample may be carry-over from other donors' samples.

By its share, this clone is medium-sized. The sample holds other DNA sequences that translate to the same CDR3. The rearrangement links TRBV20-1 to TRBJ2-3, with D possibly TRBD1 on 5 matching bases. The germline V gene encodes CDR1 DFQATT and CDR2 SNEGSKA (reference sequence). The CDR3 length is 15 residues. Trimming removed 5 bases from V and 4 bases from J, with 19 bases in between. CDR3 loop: CSARSRGASADTQYF. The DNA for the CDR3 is TGCAGTGCTCGGTCCCGTGGGGCCAGCGCAGATACGCAGTATTTT.

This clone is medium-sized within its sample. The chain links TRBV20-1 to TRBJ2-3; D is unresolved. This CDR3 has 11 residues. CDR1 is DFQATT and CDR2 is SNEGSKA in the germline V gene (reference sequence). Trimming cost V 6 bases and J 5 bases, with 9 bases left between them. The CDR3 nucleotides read TGCAGTGCCAGATTTTTAGATACGCAGTATTTT. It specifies CSARFLDTQYF.

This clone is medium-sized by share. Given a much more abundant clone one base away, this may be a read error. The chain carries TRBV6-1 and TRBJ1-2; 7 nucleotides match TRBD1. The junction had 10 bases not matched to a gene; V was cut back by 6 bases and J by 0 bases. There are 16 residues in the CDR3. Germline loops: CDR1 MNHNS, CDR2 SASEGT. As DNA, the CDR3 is TGTGCCAGCAGCTCAACTACAGGGGCAGCTAACTATGGCTACACCTTC. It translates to CASSSTTGAANYGYTF.

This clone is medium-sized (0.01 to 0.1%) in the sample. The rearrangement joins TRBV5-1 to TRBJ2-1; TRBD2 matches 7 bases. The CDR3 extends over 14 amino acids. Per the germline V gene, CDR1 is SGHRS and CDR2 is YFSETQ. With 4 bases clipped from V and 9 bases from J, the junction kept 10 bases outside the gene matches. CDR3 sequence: CASSIGLVEGEQFF. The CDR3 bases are TGCGCCAGCAGCATAGGACTAGTTGAAGGTGAGCAGTTCTTC.

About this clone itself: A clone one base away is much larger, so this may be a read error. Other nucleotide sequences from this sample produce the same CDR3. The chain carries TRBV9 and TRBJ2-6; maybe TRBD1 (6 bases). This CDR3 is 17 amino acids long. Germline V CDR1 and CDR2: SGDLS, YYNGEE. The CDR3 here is CASSPAGTISGANALTF. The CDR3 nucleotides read TGTGCCAGCAGCCCGGCAGGGACAATTTCTGGAGCCAACGCCCTGACTTTC.

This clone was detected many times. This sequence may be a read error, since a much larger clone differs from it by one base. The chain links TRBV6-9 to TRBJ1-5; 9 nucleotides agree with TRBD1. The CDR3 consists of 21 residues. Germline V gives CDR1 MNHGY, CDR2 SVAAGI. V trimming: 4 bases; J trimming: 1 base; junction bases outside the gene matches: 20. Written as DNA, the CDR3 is TGTGCCAGCAGTTGGAGGACAGGGGCCGAAAAAGGCCCCAAGAGCAATCAGCCCCAGCATTTT. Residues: CASSWRTGAEKGPKSNQPQHF.

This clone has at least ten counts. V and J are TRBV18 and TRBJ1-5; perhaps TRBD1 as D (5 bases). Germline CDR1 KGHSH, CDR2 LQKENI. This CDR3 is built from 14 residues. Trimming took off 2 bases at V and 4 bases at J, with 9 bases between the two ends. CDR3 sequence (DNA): TGTGCCAGCTCACCAACGGGGGAAAATCAGCCCCAGCATTTT. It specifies CASSPTGENQPQHF.

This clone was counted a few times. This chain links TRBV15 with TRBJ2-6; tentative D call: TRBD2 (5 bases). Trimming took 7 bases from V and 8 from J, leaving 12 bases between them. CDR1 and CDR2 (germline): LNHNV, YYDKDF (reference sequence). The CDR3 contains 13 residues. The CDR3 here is CATIRAGTNVLTF. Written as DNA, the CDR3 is TGTGCCACCATCCGCGCCGGGACCAACGTCCTGACTTTC.

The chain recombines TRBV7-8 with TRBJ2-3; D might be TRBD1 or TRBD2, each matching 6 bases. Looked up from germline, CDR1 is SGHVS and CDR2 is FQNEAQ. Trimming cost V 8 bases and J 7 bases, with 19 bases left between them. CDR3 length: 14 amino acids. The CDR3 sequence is CASGIVGGAYTQYF. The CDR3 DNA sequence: TGTGCCAGCGGCATAGTGGGGGGCGCATATACGCAGTATTTT.

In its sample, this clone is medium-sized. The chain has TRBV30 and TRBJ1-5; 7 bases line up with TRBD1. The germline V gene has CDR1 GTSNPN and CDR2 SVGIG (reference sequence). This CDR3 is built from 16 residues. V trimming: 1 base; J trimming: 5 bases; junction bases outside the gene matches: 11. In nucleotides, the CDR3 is TGTGCCTGGAGTGACCGAAGGGGGCCTTTGGATCAGCCCCAGCATTTT. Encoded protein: CAWSDRRGPLDQPQHF.

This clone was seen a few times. CDR3 sequence reads: CASSHREGEAFF. For the CDR3, the DNA is TGTGCCAGCAGCCACAGGGAAGGTGAAGCTTTCTTT. This chain connects TRBV12-3 or TRBV12-4 to TRBJ1-1; the D gene is possibly TRBD1 (6 bases). This CDR3 is built from 12 residues. V shed 6 bases and J shed 7 bases, with 12 bases lying between them.

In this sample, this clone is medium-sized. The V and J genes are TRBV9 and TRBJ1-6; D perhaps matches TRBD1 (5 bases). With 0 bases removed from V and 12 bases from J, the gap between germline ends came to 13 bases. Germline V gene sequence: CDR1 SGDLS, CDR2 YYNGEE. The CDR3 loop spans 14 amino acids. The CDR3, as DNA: TGTGCCAGCAGCGTAGTTCAGGGCCAAGGACCCCTCCACTTT. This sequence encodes CASSVVQGQGPLHF.

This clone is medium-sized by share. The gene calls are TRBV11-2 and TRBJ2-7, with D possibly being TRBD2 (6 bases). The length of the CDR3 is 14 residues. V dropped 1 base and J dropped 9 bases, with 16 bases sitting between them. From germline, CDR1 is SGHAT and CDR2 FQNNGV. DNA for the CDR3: TGTGCCAGCAGCTTAGTGTTGGTAGGGGAGGCGCAGTACTTC. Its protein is CASSLVLVGEAQYF.

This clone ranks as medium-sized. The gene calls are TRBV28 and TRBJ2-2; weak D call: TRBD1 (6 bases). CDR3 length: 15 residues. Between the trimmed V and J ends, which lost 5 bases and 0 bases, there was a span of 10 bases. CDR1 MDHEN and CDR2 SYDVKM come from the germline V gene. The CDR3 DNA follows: TGTGCCAGCAGTCCGTGGACAGCGAACACCGGGGAGCTGTTTTTT. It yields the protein CASSPWTANTGELFF.

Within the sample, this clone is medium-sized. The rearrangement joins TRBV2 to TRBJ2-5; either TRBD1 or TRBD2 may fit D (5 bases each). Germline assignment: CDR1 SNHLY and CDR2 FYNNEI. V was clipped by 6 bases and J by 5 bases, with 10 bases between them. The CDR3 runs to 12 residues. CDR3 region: CASRRGWETQYF. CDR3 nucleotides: TGTGCCAGCAGGAGGGGATGGGAGACCCAGTACTTC. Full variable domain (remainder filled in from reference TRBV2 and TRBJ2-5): EPEVTQTPSHQVTQMGQEVILRCVPISNHLYFYWYRQILGQKVEFLVSFYNNEISEKSEIFDDQFSVERPDGSNFTLKIRSTKLEDSAMYFCASRRGWETQYFGPGTRLLVL.

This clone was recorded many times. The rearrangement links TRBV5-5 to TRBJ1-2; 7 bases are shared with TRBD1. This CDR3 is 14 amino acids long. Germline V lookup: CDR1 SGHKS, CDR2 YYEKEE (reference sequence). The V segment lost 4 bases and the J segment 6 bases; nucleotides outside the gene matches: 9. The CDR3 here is CASSPLQGMNGYTF. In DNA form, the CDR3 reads TGTGCCAGCAGCCCATTACAGGGGATGAATGGCTACACCTTC.

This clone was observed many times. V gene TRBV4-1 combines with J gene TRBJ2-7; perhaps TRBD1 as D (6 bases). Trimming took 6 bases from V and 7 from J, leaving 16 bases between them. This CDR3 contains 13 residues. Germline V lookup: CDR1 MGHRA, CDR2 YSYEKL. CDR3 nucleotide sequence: TGCGCCAGCAGTCGACAGGCCCGATCGGAGCAGTACTTC. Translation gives CASSRQARSEQYF.

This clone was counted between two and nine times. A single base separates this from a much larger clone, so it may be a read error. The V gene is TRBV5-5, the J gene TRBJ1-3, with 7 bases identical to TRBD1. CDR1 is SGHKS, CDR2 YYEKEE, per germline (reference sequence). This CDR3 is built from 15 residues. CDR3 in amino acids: CASRDIRDSRNTRYF. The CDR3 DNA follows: TGTGCCAGCAGGGACATACGGGACAGCCGAAACACCAGATATTTT.

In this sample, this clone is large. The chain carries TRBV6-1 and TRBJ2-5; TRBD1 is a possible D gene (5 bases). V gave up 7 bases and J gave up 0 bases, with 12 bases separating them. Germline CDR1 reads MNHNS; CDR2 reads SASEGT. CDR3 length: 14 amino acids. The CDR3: CASKTDSNQETQYF. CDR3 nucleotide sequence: TGTGCCAGCAAGACAGACAGTAACCAAGAGACCCAGTACTTC.

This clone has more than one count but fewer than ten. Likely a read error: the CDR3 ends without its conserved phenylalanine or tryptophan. The CDR3 protein is CASSFARGVAREQYL. As DNA, the CDR3 is TGTGCCAGTAGCTTTGCCCGGGGCGTCGCCCGCGAGCAGTACTTG. The rearrangement uses TRBV6-1 and TRBJ2-7, with D possibly called TRBD1 or TRBD2 (5 bases each). The CDR3 contains 15 residues. Trimming shortened V by 9 bases and J by 6 bases, and 24 bases separated the two germline ends. Germline V CDR1 and CDR2: MNHNS, SASEGT.